This T cell receptor beta chain appears in the sequencing data of a study of OX40 agonist ivuxolimab in advanced cancers. With 6 bases clipped from V and 5 bases from J, the junction kept 8 bases outside the gene matches. Germline lookup yields CDR1 SNHLY and CDR2 FYNNEI. CDR3 length equals 15 residues. Profiled with immunoSEQ multiplex PCR; TCRdb holds only in-frame clones, not every one. The sample contains over 80,000 clones, 75% to 95% of which appear only once. It was autoimmune disease history or systemic immunosuppression that excluded patients. This chain connects TRBV2 to TRBJ2-5; 11 bases are shared with TRBD2. The sample in question was CD4+ or CD8+ T cells sorted from blood, obtained in a trial of the OX40 agonist ivuxolimab. The sequence derives from an adult with an advanced solid tumor such as melanoma, head and neck, liver or kidney cancer. This chain's CDR3 is CASSLLAGASETQYF. The CDR3 DNA reads as TGTGCCAGCAGCCTACTAGCGGGAGCGTCTGAGACCCAGTACTTC. The full variable domain, rest sourced from reference TRBV2 and TRBJ2-5, is EPEVTQTPSHQVTQMGQEVILRCVPISNHLYFYWYRQILGQKVEFLVSFYNNEISEKSEIFDDQFSVERPDGSNFTLKIRSTKLEDSAMYFCASSLLAGASETQYFGPGTRLLVL.